This TCR beta chain appears in the sequencing data of a study of shared clonotypes between healthy human individuals (dated by TCRdb to 2019 to 2021). Describing the broader study: The cohort comprised a couple of women and a few men aged 18 to 49 years. For each donor, three plates each were used for CD4 naive and CD4 memory, two plates were used for CD8 naive, and one plate was used for CD8 memory. To estimate repertoire size and how much clonotype sharing occurs between individuals, the study deeply sequenced the blood TCR repertoires of about 5 healthy adults. To increase sequencing depth and limit assay-specific biases, TCR repertoire library preparation and sequencing were carried out by different laboratories using diverse techniques. Leukapheresis yielded between about 0.94 and 8.9 billion PBMCs per donor. Points the paper makes about the study in general: Sampling was restricted to blood, and TCR repertoires in tissues likely differ from the TCR repertoires found in blood. Naive subsets generally had larger estimated clonotype richness than memory subsets. Rarefaction of sorted-subset datasets indicated incomplete sequencing despite the large sequencing depth. Based on pairwise subsampling, the degree of clonotype sharing among donors was expected to be affected by sequencing depth. When a handful of donors were compared, the shared fraction of clonotypes was about 5% for naive CD4, about 4% for naive CD8, roughly 2.5% for memory CD4, and less than 0.45% for memory CD8. The genetic and exposure-history diversity represented was limited by the small number of donors. Clonotypes shared by all four sorted-subset donors showed higher generation probabilities than non-shared clonotypes.

Per the germline V gene, MNHNS is the CDR1 and SASEGT is the CDR2. The CDR3 holds 14 amino acids from the cysteine to the phenylalanine. Here the CDR3 DNA is all that survives: 42 bases in frame from base 1. V loses 1 base, J loses 5 bases, and the germline ends lie 9 bases apart. The donors were healthy, HIV-negative adults who had no recently reported acute infections or vaccinations. Only Caucasian adults living in Nashville, Tennessee, USA were represented among the donors. Magnetic negative selection was used to enrich CD4+ T cells, after which naive cells were positively selected on CD45RA and the negative fraction became the memory subset. After blood collection by leukapheresis, PBMCs were isolated using Ficoll-Histopaque density gradient centrifugation and then cryopreserved in the vapor phase of liquid nitrogen. Analytical flow cytometry was used to check the purity and quantity of each magnetically sorted T cell population. From each sorted fraction, genomic DNA was isolated and quantified by UV absorbance on a Nanodrop 2000c.

About this clone itself: It lacks a known antigen. Per-base qualities were not stored, and no clone one base away is much larger.

Using the deep immunoSEQ assay, TCR CDR3 regions were amplified from genomic DNA by multiplex PCR. For each cell subset, the extracted genomic DNA was distributed evenly across all wells of several immunoSEQ 96-well plates, and each plate served as one replicate. For sorted subsets, roughly 200 ng of genomic DNA, equivalent to some 33,000 T cell genomes, went into each replicate PCR. Purified libraries were measured with a Qubit 3.0 fluorometer, size-checked on a Bioanalyzer 2100, and measured again with the KAPA Library Quantification kit. A separate single-read 150-cycle Illumina NextSeq 550 flow cell was used to sequence each immunoSEQ 96-well plate. The original pipeline was this. Because only junctional sequences without quality scores were contained in the immunoSEQ output, filtering matching that applied to full-length reads could not be performed. Sequences were annotated with PyIR, a Python wrapper for IgBLAST v1.9, and V/J genes and CDR3 were assigned using IMGT germline references. Any read was removed if the V/J assignment was weak (E-value above 1e-6), the CDR3 was missing, or the read contained stop codons, out-of-frame junctions, or ambiguous translated residues. A V3J clonotype was defined by an identical inferred V gene, J gene, and CDR3 amino acid sequence. Percentage overlap between repertoires was computed as shared unique clonotypes divided by the size of the smaller repertoire. Richness of each repertoire was evaluated using RTK rarefaction, the Chao1 estimator, and Recon v2.1 estimates of unobserved clonotypes. For all TCRbeta clonotypes obtained by the gDNA method from a handful of donors, generation probabilities were computed with OLGA. Held by TCRdb, this immuneACCESS table contains in-frame sequences only and omits some clones. Under half of the omission traces to an unresolved V gene where checked; the cause of the rest is unknown. V and J calls and clone size are copied from that table; D and trimming were computed from the DNA. For this sample the table gives 2,500,000 or so clones, of which about 90% were detected only once. The ten largest clones add up to about 0.41% of the sample.

The origin of this receptor is a man aged 18 to 30 in good health. Some clones in this sample may be carry-over from other donors' samples. The V and J segments used are TRBV6-1 and TRBJ1-5; the D gene cannot be resolved reliably. Sequenced sample: naive CD4+ T cells from PBMCs. According to the study, the label for this sample's cell subset or site signals: CD45RA+ positively selected. CDR3 region: CASSEGSGDQPQHF. In nucleotide form, the sequence is TGTGCCAGCAGTGAAGGATCGGGCGATCAGCCCCAGCATTTT.